The clone carrying this T cell receptor (beta chain) turned up a few times. The antigen remains unidentified. The data stem from a study of cytomegalovirus exposure and HLA in healthy donors. Study findings and constraints: Later analysis demonstrated an association between a missense DCLRE1C variant and TCR beta V- and J-gene trimming. The authors enumerated over 150 TCR beta chains as linked to cytomegalovirus.

The CDR3 is 12 amino acids. Germline CDR1 LNHDA, CDR2 SQIVND (reference sequence). Trimming cost V 8 bases and J 7 bases; bases outside gene matches: 7. The PCR used 60 Vbeta and 13 Jbeta primers. Here immunoSEQ multiplex PCR was the method, and the copy in TCRdb shows in-frame clones only, minus some. The profile shows fewer than 150,000 clones, about three quarters of them singletons. The receptor comes from a man aged 35 to 55 in good health and CMV-seropositive. This chain connects TRBV19 to TRBJ1-1; 7 bases agree with TRBD1. The specimen sequenced was PBMCs. The DNA of the CDR3 is TGTGCCAGTCAAGGACAGGCCCATGAAGCTTTCTTT. Translated: CASQGQAHEAFF.